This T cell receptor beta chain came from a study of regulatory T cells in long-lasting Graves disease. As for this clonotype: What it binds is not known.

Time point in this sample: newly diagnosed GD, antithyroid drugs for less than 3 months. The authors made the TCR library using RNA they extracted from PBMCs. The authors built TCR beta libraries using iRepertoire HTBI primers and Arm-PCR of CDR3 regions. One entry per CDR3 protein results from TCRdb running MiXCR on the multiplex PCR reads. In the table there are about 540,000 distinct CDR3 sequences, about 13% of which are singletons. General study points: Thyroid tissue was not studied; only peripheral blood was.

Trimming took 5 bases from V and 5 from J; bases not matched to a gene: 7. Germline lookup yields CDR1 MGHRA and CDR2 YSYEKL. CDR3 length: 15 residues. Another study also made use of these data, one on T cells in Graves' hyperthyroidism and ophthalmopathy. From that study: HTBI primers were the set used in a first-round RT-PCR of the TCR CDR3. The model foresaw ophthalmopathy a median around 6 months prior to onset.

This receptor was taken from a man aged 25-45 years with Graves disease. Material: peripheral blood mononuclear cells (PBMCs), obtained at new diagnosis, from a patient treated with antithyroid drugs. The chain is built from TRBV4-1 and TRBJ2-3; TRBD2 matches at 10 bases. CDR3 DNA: TGCGCCAGCAGCGCAATAGCGGGGGGTGAAGATACGCAGTATTTT. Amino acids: CASSAIAGGEDTQYF.